The 6 T cell receptor beta chains reported below all come from one sample, sequenced in a study of patients with pleural tuberculosis. MiXCR, applied by TCRdb to the reads, yields one record per CDR3 protein. The sample records roughly 27,000 distinct CDR3 sequences, more than 15% being singletons. The source material was peripheral blood. All receptors come from a human donor with pleural tuberculosis.

This clonotype was picked up many times. V usage is TRBV2 and J usage is TRBJ2-4, with D unclear. Trimming left V 6 bases short and J 13 bases short, with 10 bases between. The CDR3 sequence is 10 residues long. CDR1 and CDR2 (germline): SNHLY, FYNNEI. The CDR3 nucleotides read TGTGCCAGCAGCCCGGCCAACCAGTACTTC. It is translated as CASSPANQYF. The full variable domain, completed using reference TRBV2 and TRBJ2-4, is EPEVTQTPSHQVTQMGQEVILRCVPISNHLYFYWYRQILGQKVEFLVSFYNNEISEKSEIFDDQFSVERPDGSNFTLKIRSTKLEDSAMYFCASSPANQYFGAGTRLSVL.

This clonotype has ten or more counts. This chain uses TRBV19 with TRBJ2-7; 9 bases agree with TRBD2. The CDR3 sequence is 16 residues long. Germline loops: CDR1 LNHDA, CDR2 SQIVND (reference sequence). V lost 3 bases to trimming and J lost 1 base; unmatched junction nucleotides: 7. The CDR3 DNA sequence: TGTGCCAGTAGTATTAGAGCGGGAGGAGATTCCTACGAGCAGTACTTC. This codes for CASSIRAGGDSYEQYF.

This clonotype was detected many times. The V gene is TRBV3-1, the J gene TRBJ2-7; perhaps TRBD2 as D (5 bases). The CDR3 contains 11 residues. Trimming cost V 1 base and J 7 bases, with 5 bases left between them. Germline CDR1 is LGHDT and CDR2 is YNNKEL (reference sequence). CDR3: CASSQAGEQYF. The CDR3 bases are TGTGCCAGCAGCCAAGCGGGAGAGCAGTACTTC.

In this sample, this clonotype turned up many times. The chain joins TRBV5-1 to TRBJ2-5; a weak D match, TRBD1 (6 bases). CDR1 and CDR2 (germline): SGHRS, YFSETQ. Trimming pared 7 bases from V and 0 bases from J, leaving 10 bases between. This CDR3 region has 13 residues. The CDR3 spells CASWGQNQETQYF. The CDR3, as DNA: TGCGCCAGCTGGGGGCAAAACCAAGAGACCCAGTACTTC.

There are many counts of this clonotype. The chain recombines TRBV4-3 with TRBJ2-5; no clear D gene. Germline V gives CDR1 LGHNA, CDR2 YSLEER. The CDR3 totals 12 residues. Trimming removed 0 bases at V and 8 bases at J, with 7 bases between. CDR3 in DNA: TGCGCCAGCAGCCAAGAAGGCAACACCCAGTACTTC. This codes for CASSQEGNTQYF.

The table lists this clonotype with many counts. The chain recombines TRBV12-3 or TRBV12-4 with TRBJ2-2, with a weak D call TRBD1 (5 bases). Trimming pared 3 bases from V and 5 bases from J, leaving 13 bases between. There are 15 residues in the CDR3. CDR3 sequence (DNA): TGTGCCAGCAGTTTGGGGCAGATCTCGACCGGGGAGCTGTTTTTT. Protein: CASSLGQISTGELFF.